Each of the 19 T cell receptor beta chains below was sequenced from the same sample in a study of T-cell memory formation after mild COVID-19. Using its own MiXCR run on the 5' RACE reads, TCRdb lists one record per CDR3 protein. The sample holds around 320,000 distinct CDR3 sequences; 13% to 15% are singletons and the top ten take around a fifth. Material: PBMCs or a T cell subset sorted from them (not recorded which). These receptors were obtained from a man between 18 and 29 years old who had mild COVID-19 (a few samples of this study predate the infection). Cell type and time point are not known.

This chain's CDR3 is CASSFWTSGGSTDTQYF. The CDR3 DNA reads as TGTGCCAGCAGTTTCTGGACTAGCGGGGGTAGCACAGATACGCAGTATTTT. J is TRBJ2-3 and V is TRBV28; 13 bases are a match to TRBD2. Germline CDR1 is MDHEN and CDR2 is SYDVKM. The CDR3 has 17 residues. After removal of 3 bases from V and 0 bases from J, the junction contained 3 bases not matched to a gene.

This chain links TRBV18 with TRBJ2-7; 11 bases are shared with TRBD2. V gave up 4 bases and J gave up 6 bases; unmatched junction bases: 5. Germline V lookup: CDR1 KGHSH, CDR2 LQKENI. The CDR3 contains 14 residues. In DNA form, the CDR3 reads TGTGCCAGCTCACTTAGCGGGGGGGCCTTCGAGCAGTACGTC. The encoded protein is CASSLSGGAFEQYV.

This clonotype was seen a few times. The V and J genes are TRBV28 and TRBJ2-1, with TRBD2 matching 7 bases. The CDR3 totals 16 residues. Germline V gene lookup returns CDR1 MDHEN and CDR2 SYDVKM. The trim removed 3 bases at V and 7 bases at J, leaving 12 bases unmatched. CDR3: CASSLVGGRWENEQFF. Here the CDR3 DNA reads TGTGCCAGCAGTTTGGTGGGGGGGAGGTGGGAAAATGAGCAGTTCTTC.

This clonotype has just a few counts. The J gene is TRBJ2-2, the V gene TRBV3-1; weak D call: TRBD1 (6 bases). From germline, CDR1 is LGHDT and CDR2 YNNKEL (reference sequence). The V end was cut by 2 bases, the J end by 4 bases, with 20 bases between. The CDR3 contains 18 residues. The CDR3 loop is CASSQRPGSVRGTGELFF. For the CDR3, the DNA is TGTGCCAGCAGCCAAAGGCCCGGGTCAGTCAGGGGCACCGGGGAGCTGTTTTTT.

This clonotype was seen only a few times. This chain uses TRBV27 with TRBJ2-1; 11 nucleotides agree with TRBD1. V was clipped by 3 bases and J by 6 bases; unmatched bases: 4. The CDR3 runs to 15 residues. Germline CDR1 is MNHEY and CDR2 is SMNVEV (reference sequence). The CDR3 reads CASSFGTGGTNEQFF. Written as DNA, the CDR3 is TGTGCCAGCAGTTTTGGGACAGGGGGAACCAATGAGCAGTTCTTC.

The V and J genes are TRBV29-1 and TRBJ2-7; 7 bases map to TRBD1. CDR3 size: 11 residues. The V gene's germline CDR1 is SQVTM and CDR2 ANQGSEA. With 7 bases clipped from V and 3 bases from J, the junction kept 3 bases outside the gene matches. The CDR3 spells CSARDSYEQYV. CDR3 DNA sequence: TGCAGCGCCCGGGACAGCTACGAGCAGTACGTC.

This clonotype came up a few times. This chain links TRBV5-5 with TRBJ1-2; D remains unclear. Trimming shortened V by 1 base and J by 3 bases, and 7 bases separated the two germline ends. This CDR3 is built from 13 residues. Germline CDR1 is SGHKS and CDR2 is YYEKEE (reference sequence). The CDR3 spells CASSLSRDYGYTF. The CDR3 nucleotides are TGTGCCAGCAGCTTGTCTCGGGACTATGGCTACACCTTC.

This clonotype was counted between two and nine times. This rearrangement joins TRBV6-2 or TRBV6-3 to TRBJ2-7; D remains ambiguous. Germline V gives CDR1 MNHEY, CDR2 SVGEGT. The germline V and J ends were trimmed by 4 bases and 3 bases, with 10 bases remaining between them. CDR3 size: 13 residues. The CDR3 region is CASSWQKFYEQYV. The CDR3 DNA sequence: TGTGCCAGCAGTTGGCAGAAATTCTACGAGCAGTACGTC.

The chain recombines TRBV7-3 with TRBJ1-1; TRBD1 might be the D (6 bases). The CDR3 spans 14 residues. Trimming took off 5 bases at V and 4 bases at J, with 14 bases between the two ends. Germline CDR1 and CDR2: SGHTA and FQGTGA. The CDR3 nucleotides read TGTGCCAGCAGCGTAAACAGGGTCTCCACTGAAGCTTTCTTT. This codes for CASSVNRVSTEAFF.

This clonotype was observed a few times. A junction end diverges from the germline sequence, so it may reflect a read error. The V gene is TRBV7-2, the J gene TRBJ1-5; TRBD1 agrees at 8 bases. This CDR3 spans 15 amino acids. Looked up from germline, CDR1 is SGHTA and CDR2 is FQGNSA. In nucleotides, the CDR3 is TGTGCCAGCAGTTTAGACAGGGGAAGGGGTCAGCCCCAGCATTTT. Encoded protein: CASSLDRGRGQPQHF.

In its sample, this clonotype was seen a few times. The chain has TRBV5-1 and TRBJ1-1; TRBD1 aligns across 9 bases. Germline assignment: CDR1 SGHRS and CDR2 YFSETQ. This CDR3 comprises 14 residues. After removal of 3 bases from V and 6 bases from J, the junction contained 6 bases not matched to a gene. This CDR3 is CASSWGQGRAEAFF. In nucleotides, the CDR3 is TGCGCCAGCAGCTGGGGACAGGGAAGGGCTGAAGCTTTCTTT.

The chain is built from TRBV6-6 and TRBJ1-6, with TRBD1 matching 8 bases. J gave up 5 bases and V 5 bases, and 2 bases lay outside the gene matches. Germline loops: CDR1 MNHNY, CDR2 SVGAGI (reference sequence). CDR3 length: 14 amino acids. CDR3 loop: CASSDRGNNSPLHF. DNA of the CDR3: TGTGCCAGCAGTGACAGGGGTAATAATTCACCCCTCCACTTT.

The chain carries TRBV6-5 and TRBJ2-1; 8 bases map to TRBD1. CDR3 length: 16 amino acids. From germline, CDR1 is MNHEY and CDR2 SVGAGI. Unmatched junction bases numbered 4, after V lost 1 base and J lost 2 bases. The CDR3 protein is CASSYWTGKPYNEQFF. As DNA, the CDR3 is TGTGCCAGCAGTTACTGGACAGGGAAGCCCTACAATGAGCAGTTCTTC.

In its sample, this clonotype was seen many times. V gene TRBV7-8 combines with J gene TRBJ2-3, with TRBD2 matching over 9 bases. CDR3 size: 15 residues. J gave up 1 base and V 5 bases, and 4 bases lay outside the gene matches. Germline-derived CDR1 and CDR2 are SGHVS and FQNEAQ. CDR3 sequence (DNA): TGTGCCAGCAGCCCACCTAGCGGGGGCACAGATACGCAGTATTTT. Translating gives CASSPPSGGTDTQYF.

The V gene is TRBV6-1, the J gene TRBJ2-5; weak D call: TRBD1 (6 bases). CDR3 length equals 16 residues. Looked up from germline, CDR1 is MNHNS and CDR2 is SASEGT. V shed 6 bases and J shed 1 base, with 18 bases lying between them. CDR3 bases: TGTGCCAGCAGGCGATTCGGACAGCTATTCCAAGAGACCCAGTACTTC. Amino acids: CASRRFGQLFQETQYF.

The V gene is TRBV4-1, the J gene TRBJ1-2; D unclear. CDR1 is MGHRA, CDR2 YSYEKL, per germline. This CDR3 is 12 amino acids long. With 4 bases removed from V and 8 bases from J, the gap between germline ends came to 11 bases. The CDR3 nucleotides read TGCGCCAGCAGCCTAAACAGTGGCGGCTACACCTTC. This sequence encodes CASSLNSGGYTF.

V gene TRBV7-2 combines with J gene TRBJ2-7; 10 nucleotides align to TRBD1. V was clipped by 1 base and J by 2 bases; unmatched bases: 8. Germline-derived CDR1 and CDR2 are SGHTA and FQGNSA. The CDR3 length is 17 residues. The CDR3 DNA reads TGTGCCAGCAGCTTAGTGGGGACAGGGGTTCCAACCTACGAGCAGTACTTC. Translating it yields CASSLVGTGVPTYEQYF.

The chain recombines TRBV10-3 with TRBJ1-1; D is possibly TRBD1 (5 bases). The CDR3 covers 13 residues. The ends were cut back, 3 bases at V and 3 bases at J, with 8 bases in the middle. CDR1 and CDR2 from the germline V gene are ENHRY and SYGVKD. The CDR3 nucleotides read TGTGCCATCAGTGAAGACAGTTACACTGAAGCTTTCTTT. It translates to CAISEDSYTEAFF.

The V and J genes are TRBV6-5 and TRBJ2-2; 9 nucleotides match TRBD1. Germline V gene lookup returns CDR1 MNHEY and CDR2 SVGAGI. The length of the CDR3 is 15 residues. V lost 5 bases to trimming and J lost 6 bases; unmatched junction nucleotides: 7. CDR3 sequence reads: CASSQTGGGAGELFF. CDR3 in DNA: TGTGCCAGCAGTCAAACAGGGGGCGGTGCCGGGGAGCTGTTTTTT.